This TCR beta chain is from a study of graft-versus-host responses after intestinal transplantation (dated by TCRdb to the early 2020s). Regarding the study in general: Multivisceral, liver-intestinal, or isolated intestinal transplants were received by the recipients. Donor T cell macrochimerism was defined as a peak of at least 4% donor T cells among recipient peripheral blood mononuclear cells. Alloreactive clones were identified by sequencing pre-transplant mixed lymphocyte reaction products and comparing these products with unstimulated pre-transplant donor and recipient T cells. Every recipient was given anti-thymocyte globulin induction, followed by about three years of maintenance tacrolimus and steroids. Of the 20 to 25 intestinal transplant recipients enrolled in the cohort, one of whom was a retransplant, a few patients without pretransplant specimens were excluded. Graft-versus-host and host-versus-graft alloreactive T cell clones were tracked in the graft, circulation and bone marrow after intestinal transplantation using bulk TCR-beta CDR3 sequencing. Rather than going through the commercial service, samples from three later patients were sequenced in-house on an Illumina MiSeq and processed with MiXCR.

Overall results and qualifications from the work: In patients with donor T cell macrochimerism, the allografts had high GvH to HvG T cell clonal ratios. GvH clones turned up in recipient bone marrow, with some appearing earlier in ileal mucosa or blood, a pattern consistent with an intestinal mucosal origin. The relatively low number and heterogeneity of intestinal transplant patients limited the conclusions. Peak levels of circulating GvH clones were associated with declines in HvG clones early after transplant.

The time point label here, explained by the study, means: cells obtained before transplantation from donor or recipient. CD3+CD4+ and CD3+CD8+ populations were FACS-sorted from unstimulated pre-transplant donor and recipient cells taken from spleen or lymph nodes. Libraries came from the immunoSEQ multiplex PCR assay. For most patients, genomic DNA was isolated with the Qiagen DNeasy Blood and Tissue Kit and shipped frozen to Adaptive Biotechnologies for TCR sequencing. For most patients, genomic DNA was subjected to high-throughput TCR-beta CDR3 sequencing by Adaptive Biotechnologies. On the authors' methods: TCR sequencing data for around 20 patients were retrieved from Adaptive's ImmunoSEQ software; a few other patients were processed with MiXCR and VDJtools. To correct CD4 versus CD8 sorting errors, sequences present in both subsets at a frequency ratio below 5:1 were removed. Because the origin of CDR3 nucleotide sequences shared between donor and recipient could not be assigned, those sequences were removed. Alloreactive clones required at least 2-fold expansion over unstimulated cells and minimum CFSE-low frequency of 0.002% (template counts) or 0.001% (read counts). Clones were considered mappable if detected in sequenced pre-transplant spleen, lymph node, or MLR CFSE-low populations of the donor or recipient. The cumulative frequency of alloreactive clones was calculated as a percentage of all sequences, weighted by copy number. Entries here come from immuneACCESS through TCRdb and include only in-frame sequences with V and J called. Some clones fail to appear in such tables; in the studies checked, an unresolved V gene covers under half of the shortfall, and the cause of the remainder is unknown. The V and J calls and the clone size are those of that table, but D and trimming were determined from the DNA. The sample has about 110,000 clones on record, approximately 92% of them singletons. The top ten constitute roughly 0.24% of the sample.

The CDR3 runs 16 residues from the cysteine to the phenylalanine. The DNA shown is the 48-base CDR3, in frame from base 1. At the junction V is shortened by 0 bases and J by 4 bases; bases outside the gene matches: 5. Looking up the germline V gene yields CDR1 MNHNS and CDR2 SASEGT. A remark on this clone: Its target antigen remains unknown. No per-base quality is available; no much larger clone lies one base away.

The chain links TRBV6-1 with TRBJ2-1; TRBD2 agrees with 8 junctional bases. Sequenced here: unstimulated CD4+ T cells sorted from spleen or lymph node cells, sampled before transplant. The TCR sequence derives from a human donor who was the organ donor for an intestinal transplant. The DNA sequence is TGTGCCAGCAGTGAAGCTTCACTAGCGGCGTACAATGAGCAGTTCTTC. This translates into CASSEASLAAYNEQFF.